This T cell receptor beta chain was sequenced in a study of blood T cell repertoires in COVID-19. Study as a whole: The study drew acute and convalescent COVID-19 samples from the United States, Italy and Spain. PBMCs, B-cell-depleted T cells, or T cells were the source of the cDNA or gDNA that made up the material.

Germline CDR1 SGDLS, CDR2 YYNGEE. The CDR3 covers 16 residues. V was pared by 0 bases and J by 8 bases, with 3 bases of the junction left unmatched. In the original workflow: Reference gene primer amplification in the assay estimated nucleated cell counts. Repertoires were generated with immunoSEQ multiplex PCR, while TCRdb's copy carries only in-frame clones and drops some. V, J and clone size are those of that table, while D and trimming were read from the DNA. The sample yields just over 300,000 clones, about 90% seen once. This clone appeared a few times. The J gene is TRBJ1-6, the V gene TRBV9, with 12 nucleotides matching TRBD1. Source material: peripheral blood. The receptor was derived from a woman aged 25-40 years with COVID-19, enrolled during active disease. The CDR3 DNA reads TGTGCCAGCAGCGTAGGGGACAGGGGGCAGGATTCACCCCTCCACTTT. It codes for CASSVGDRGQDSPLHF. Looking up the rest from reference TRBV9 and TRBJ1-6 gives the full variable domain: DSGVTQTPKHLITATGQRVTLRCSPRSGDLSVYWYQQSLDQGLQFLIQYYNGEERAKGNILERFSAQQFPDLHSELNLSSLELGDSALYFCASSVGDRGQDSPLHFGNGTRLTVT.